The 29 T cell receptor beta chains reported below all come from one sample, sequenced in a study of T cells in localized non-small cell lung cancer. This table comes from immunoSEQ multiplex PCR, and its TCRdb copy is limited to in-frame clones, with some not included. The sample shows roughly 35,000 clones, approximately 90% of them seen only once. This material consisted of peripheral blood, taken before any cancer treatment. These receptor sequences come from a female donor at least 60 years old with stage I lung adenocarcinoma.

The rearrangement links TRBV28 to TRBJ1-1; no clear D. Trimming removed 3 bases from V and 4 bases from J, with 9 bases in between. Germline V lookup: CDR1 MDHEN, CDR2 SYDVKM. The CDR3 totals 13 residues. CDR3 DNA sequence: TGTGCCAGCAGTTTTTTACTAGGCACTGAAGCTTTCTTT. This gives the protein CASSFLLGTEAFF.

This chain joins TRBV27 and TRBJ1-2, with 9 bases identical to TRBD1. The CDR3 loop spans 13 amino acids. V was clipped by 7 bases and J by 4 bases; unmatched bases: 4. Germline lookup yields CDR1 MNHEY and CDR2 SMNVEV (reference sequence). The CDR3 DNA reads as TGTGCCAGCACCCCGACAGGGGGCTATGGCTACACCTTC. This codes for CASTPTGGYGYTF.

The CDR3 coding sequence is TGTGCCAGCAGTCAGCGGGGGGGCGGGGAGACCCAGTACTTC. Translated: CASSQRGGGETQYF. The chain links TRBV28 to TRBJ2-5; 10 positions match TRBD2. The CDR3 is 14 residues long. With V trimmed by 5 bases and J by 5 bases, 5 bases remained unmatched. CDR1 is MDHEN, CDR2 SYDVKM, per germline.

The chain carries TRBV5-1 and TRBJ2-5; D not certain. Trimming pared 4 bases from V and 7 bases from J, leaving 17 bases between. The CDR3 spans 14 residues. Germline V gene data show CDR1 as SGHRS and CDR2 as YFSETQ. CDR3 residues: CASSTGGMPRTQYF. The CDR3 bases are TGCGCCAGCAGCACCGGCGGTATGCCTCGGACCCAGTACTTC.

The genes are TRBV6-1 and TRBJ2-2; weak D call: TRBD2 (5 bases). The CDR3 is 17 amino acids. Trimming shortened V by 2 bases and J by 1 base, and 14 bases separated the two germline ends. The V gene's germline CDR1 is MNHNS and CDR2 SASEGT. The CDR3 loop is CASSESSLAGNTGELFF. DNA of the CDR3: TGTGCCAGCAGTGAATCTTCCTTGGCGGGGAACACCGGGGAGCTGTTTTTT.

Notes on this clone: Germline and junction disagree at one end, which may indicate a read error. The chain joins TRBV7-7 to TRBJ2-5, with 9 bases fitting TRBD2. The germline gives CDR1 SSHAT, CDR2 FNYEAQ (reference sequence). This CDR3 is built from 15 residues. CDR3 bases: TGTGCTAGCAGCCCGGAGCGGGGGGACCAAGAGACCCAGTACTTC. Residues: CASSPERGDQETQYF. Supplemented by reference TRBV7-7 and TRBJ2-5, the full variable domain reads GAGVSQSPRYKVTKRGQDVTLRCDPISSHATLYWYQQALGQGPEFLTYFNYEAQPDKSGLPSDRFSAERPEGSISTLTIQRTEQRDSAMYRCASSPERGDQETQYFGPGTRLLVL.

The chain joins TRBV2 to TRBJ1-5; D not certain. Per the germline V gene, CDR1 is SNHLY and CDR2 is FYNNEI. Trimming removed 4 bases at V and 8 bases at J, with 9 bases between. The CDR3 has 12 residues. CDR3 in amino acids: CASSVRSEPQHF. CDR3 bases: TGTGCCAGCAGTGTCAGGTCCGAGCCCCAGCATTTT.

J is TRBJ2-3 and V is TRBV9; 10 nucleotides align to TRBD1. Per the germline V gene, CDR1 is SGDLS and CDR2 is YYNGEE. Unmatched junction bases numbered 12, after V lost 3 bases and J lost 5 bases. This CDR3 region has 17 residues. DNA of the CDR3: TGTGCCAGCAGCGCCTTATATATGGGACAGGGGCTAGATACGCAGTATTTT. Protein sequence: CASSALYMGQGLDTQYF.

This rearrangement joins TRBV6-1 to TRBJ1-2, with D possibly matching TRBD1 (6 bases). V lost 7 bases to trimming and J lost 4 bases, with 19 bases between them. This CDR3 comprises 15 residues. Germline lookup yields CDR1 MNHNS and CDR2 SASEGT. The CDR3 loop is CASNYRGDTTYGYTF. As DNA, the CDR3 is TGTGCCAGCAACTATAGGGGGGACACCACCTATGGCTACACCTTC.

V is TRBV9 and J is TRBJ2-7, with a tentative D call TRBD2 (6 bases). V was shortened by 4 bases and J by 1 base, with 12 bases between the two germline ends. CDR3 length equals 14 residues. CDR1 and CDR2 from the germline V gene are SGDLS and YYNGEE. CDR3 nucleotide sequence: TGTGCCAGCAGCCCCGCGGGGCCGTCCTACGAGCAGTACTTC. It encodes CASSPAGPSYEQYF.

The V call is TRBV9, the J call TRBJ2-3; D is unclear. The V gene lost 3 bases and the J gene lost 2 bases, with 1 base spanning the gap. The CDR3 is 11 amino acids. Germline-derived CDR1 and CDR2 are SGDLS and YYNGEE. The CDR3 reads CASSDTDTQYF. The DNA for the CDR3 is TGTGCCAGCAGCGACACAGATACGCAGTATTTT.

This clone was recorded only once. The CDR3: CASSLGGEAYNEQFF. CDR3 in DNA: TGTGCCAGCAGCTTAGGCGGGGAGGCCTACAATGAGCAGTTCTTC. The chain uses TRBV7-6 and TRBJ2-1; possibly TRBD2 for D (6 bases). V was shortened by 1 base and J by 2 bases, with 9 bases between the two germline ends. Per germline, CDR1 SGHVS and CDR2 FNYEAQ. This CDR3 spans 15 amino acids.

The chain combines TRBV6-5 with TRBJ2-2, with D tentatively TRBD2 (5 bases). The CDR3 totals 14 residues. Trimming removed 8 bases at V and 2 bases at J, with 12 bases between. Looked up from germline, CDR1 is MNHEY and CDR2 is SVGAGI. CDR3 bases: TGTGCCAGCTCTCGGGGTTTTAACACCGGGGAGCTGTTTTTT. Its protein product is CASSRGFNTGELFF.

In nucleotides, the CDR3 is TGTGCCAGCAGCTTGGCCGTGAACAGGCAGCTAGGCTATGGCTACACCTTC. Translated: CASSLAVNRQLGYGYTF. This chain uses TRBV28 with TRBJ1-2; D is possibly TRBD1 (5 bases). The CDR3 sequence is 17 residues long. V gave up 6 bases and J gave up 4 bases, with 24 bases separating them. The germline gives CDR1 MDHEN, CDR2 SYDVKM.

The V call is TRBV19, the J call TRBJ2-6, with D perhaps matching TRBD2 (5 bases). The V and J ends lost 1 base and 0 bases respectively, with 16 bases between them. The germline V gene has CDR1 LNHDA and CDR2 SQIVND (reference sequence). This CDR3 spans 19 amino acids. CDR3 region: CASSIAAAAGTSGANVLTF. Here the CDR3 DNA reads TGTGCCAGTAGTATAGCGGCGGCCGCGGGTACCTCTGGGGCCAACGTCCTGACTTTC.

To note about this clone: In the same sample, other DNA sequences code for this CDR3. V gene TRBV9 combines with J gene TRBJ2-1; maybe TRBD2 (6 bases). V lost 5 bases and J 0 bases, leaving 9 bases between the germline ends. Germline lookup yields CDR1 SGDLS and CDR2 YYNGEE. The CDR3 has 14 amino acids. CDR3 protein: CASSGRSSYNEQFF. The CDR3 nucleotides read TGTGCCAGCAGTGGGAGGAGCTCCTACAATGAGCAGTTCTTC.

The chain combines TRBV19 with TRBJ2-5; 7 bases fit TRBD2. Unmatched junction bases numbered 14, after V lost 5 bases and J lost 2 bases. The CDR3 runs to 17 residues. In germline, CDR1 is LNHDA, CDR2 SQIVND (reference sequence). The CDR3 is CASSSTMPAGEQETQYF. CDR3 sequence (DNA): TGTGCCAGTAGTTCCACTATGCCGGCGGGGGAACAAGAGACCCAGTACTTC.

V gene TRBV6-5 combines with J gene TRBJ1-5; TRBD1 might be the D (5 bases). The germline V gene has CDR1 MNHEY and CDR2 SVGAGI. This CDR3 is 14 amino acids long. The germline V and J ends were trimmed by 6 bases and 3 bases, with 12 bases remaining between them. CDR3 coding DNA: TGTGCCAGCAGCCTCAGGGTTGCCAATCAGCCCCAGCATTTT. It encodes CASSLRVANQPQHF.

J is TRBJ1-4 and V is TRBV6-5; D gene unclear. With 5 bases removed from V and 7 bases from J, the gap between germline ends came to 14 bases. CDR3 length: 14 amino acids. Germline CDR1 and CDR2: MNHEY and SVGAGI. CDR3 sequence: CASSIYGRGEKLFF. The CDR3 DNA sequence: TGTGCCAGCAGTATTTACGGTCGCGGTGAAAAACTGTTTTTT.

This chain connects TRBV2 to TRBJ1-6, with TRBD1 matching over 9 bases. Per the germline V gene, CDR1 is SNHLY and CDR2 is FYNNEI. The CDR3 has 17 residues. V lost 7 bases, J lost 9 bases, and 16 bases stayed unmatched. CDR3 coding DNA: TGTGCCAGCAAATCCCCCGGACAGGGGCCGGGGGGTTCACCCCTCCACTTT. Translated: CASKSPGQGPGGSPLHF. Supplemented by reference TRBV2 and TRBJ1-6, the full variable domain reads EPEVTQTPSHQVTQMGQEVILRCVPISNHLYFYWYRQILGQKVEFLVSFYNNEISEKSEIFDDQFSVERPDGSNFTLKIRSTKLEDSAMYFCASKSPGQGPGGSPLHFGNGTRLTVT.

This chain joins TRBV7-9 and TRBJ2-3; the match to TRBD2 covers 9 bases. Germline V gene sequence: CDR1 SEHNR, CDR2 FQNEAQ (reference sequence). V dropped 1 base and J dropped 4; count of bases not matched to a gene: 3. The CDR3 covers 15 residues. CDR3 DNA: TGTGCCAGCAGCTTAGTTCTAGCGGGGTCAGATACGCAGTATTTT. This encodes CASSLVLAGSDTQYF.

The chain combines TRBV6-5 with TRBJ2-7, with 11 bases lining up with TRBD2. This CDR3 has 14 amino acids. CDR1 MNHEY and CDR2 SVGAGI come from the germline V gene. V was pared by 3 bases and J by 7 bases, with 5 bases of the junction left unmatched. CDR3 sequence (DNA): TGTGCCAGCAGTTATACTAGCGGGGGTGGGGAGCAGTACTTC. Translation: CASSYTSGGGEQYF.

The rearrangement joins TRBV11-2 to TRBJ2-5; 8 nucleotides match TRBD1. V shed 5 bases, J shed 5 bases, and the junction held 4 bases outside the gene matches. Looked up from germline, CDR1 is SGHAT and CDR2 is FQNNGV. The CDR3 length is 13 residues. CDR3 sequence (DNA): TGTGCCAGCAGCATGGACAGGGACGAGACCCAGTACTTC. It yields the protein CASSMDRDETQYF.

This chain connects TRBV6-1 to TRBJ2-7; D possibly corresponds to TRBD2 (6 bases). CDR1 is MNHNS and CDR2 is SASEGT in the germline V gene. The V end was cut by 9 bases, the J end by 4 bases, with 19 bases between. This CDR3 region has 14 residues. The CDR3 bases are TGTGCCAGTAGAAGGAGGGGATGGCCTTACGAGCAGTACTTC. As protein: CASRRRGWPYEQYF.

This clone counts as medium-sized. V gene TRBV6-4 combines with J gene TRBJ1-2, with D unresolved. The CDR3 loop spans 14 amino acids. V was trimmed by 4 bases and J by 7 bases, leaving 16 bases between them. Per the germline V gene, CDR1 is MRHNA and CDR2 is SNTAGT. The CDR3 protein is CASSVAAQAGGYTF. The CDR3 DNA is TGTGCCAGCAGTGTAGCGGCGCAGGCAGGTGGCTACACCTTC.

This chain links TRBV18 with TRBJ2-3, with 12 positions matching TRBD2. The trim removed 3 bases at V and 3 bases at J, leaving 7 bases unmatched. Germline V CDR1 and CDR2: KGHSH, LQKENI. There are 17 residues in the CDR3. CDR3 sequence: CASSPRTSGVGTDTQYF. The DNA for the CDR3 is TGTGCCAGCTCACCGCGGACTAGCGGGGTGGGGACAGATACGCAGTATTTT.

The rearrangement uses TRBV5-8 and TRBJ2-5, with 9 nucleotides matching TRBD2. Germline V gene data show CDR1 as SGHTS and CDR2 as YDEGEE. The J segment lost 0 bases and the V segment lost 5 bases, leaving 5 bases of the junction unmatched. CDR3 length: 15 amino acids. CDR3 nucleotides: TGTGCCAGCAGACCTAGCGGGGCGTACCAAGAGACCCAGTACTTC. Translating gives CASRPSGAYQETQYF.

About this clone itself: In the same sample, other DNA sequences code for this CDR3. This rearrangement joins TRBV10-3 to TRBJ2-7; TRBD1 might be the D (6 bases). Trimming shortened V by 11 bases and J by 0 bases, and 17 bases separated the two germline ends. This CDR3 region has 14 residues. CDR1 is ENHRY and CDR2 is SYGVKD in the germline V gene. The chain's CDR3 is CAARDIHYSYEQYV. CDR3 coding DNA: TGTGCCGCCAGGGACATCCATTACTCCTACGAGCAGTACGTC.

CDR3 in amino acids: CATRGQETYNEQFF. The CDR3 DNA reads TGTGCCACCCGCGGACAGGAGACCTACAATGAGCAGTTCTTC. This chain links TRBV19 with TRBJ2-1; TRBD1 agrees at 7 bases. V shed 10 bases, J shed 2 bases, and the junction held 8 bases outside the gene matches. The CDR3 has 14 amino acids. The germline V gene encodes CDR1 LNHDA and CDR2 SQIVND (reference sequence).